This TCR beta chain was recorded in a study of blood T cell repertoires in COVID-19. Study context: The samples span acute and convalescent COVID-19 from the United States, Italy and Spain. The cDNA or gDNA used as material had been derived from T cells, B-cell-depleted T cells, or PBMCs.

The V segment lost 5 bases and the J segment 0 bases; nucleotides outside the gene matches: 6. CDR3 length: 15 residues. CDR1 MNHEY and CDR2 SVGEGT come from the germline V gene. Only in-frame clones appear in the TCRdb table, and some are missing; sequencing was by immunoSEQ multiplex PCR. This sample has about 400,000 clones, with roughly 90% found just once. The sample consisted of PBMCs or T cells enriched from blood (not recorded which). This clonotype was obtained from a woman between 40 and 50 years old with acute COVID-19. V and J are TRBV6-2 or TRBV6-3 and TRBJ1-2, with TRBD1 identical over 7 bases. The chain's CDR3 is CASSETGQANYGYTF. The CDR3, as DNA: TGTGCCAGCAGTGAGACAGGGCAAGCTAACTATGGCTACACCTTC.